Given below is one T cell receptor (beta chain) in context. Its antigen is unknown. These data come from a study of T cell responses to AZD1222 COVID-19 vaccine. Notes on the study in general: The repertoires were collected only after the peak T cell response. CD4 TCRs linked to vaccination spanned spike, dominating at 160-218 and 743-854. Spike-specific TCR breadth and depth rose after two AZD1222 doses.

Sequenced by immunoSEQ multiplex PCR; TCRdb stores in-frame clones only, minus some. In the table there are approximately 150,000 clones, 87% of which are singletons. Germline V CDR1 and CDR2: MNHEY, SVGAGI. This CDR3 contains 11 residues. V was clipped by 6 bases and J by 9 bases, with 12 bases between them. This TCR was recovered from an adult in good health. This specimen was peripheral blood, taken on day 0 of AZD1222 vaccination. The chain combines TRBV6-5 with TRBJ2-7, with D possibly matching TRBD2 (6 bases). Here the CDR3 DNA reads TGTGCCAGCAGCTCCGGGGGTAGGCAGTACTTC. The encoded protein is CASSSGGRQYF.